This T cell receptor (beta chain) was sequenced during a study of blood T cells in healthy people across ages. Through a sample-barcoded 5' primer and a J-beta primer mix, a second PCR was run for roughly 6 to 12 cycles. No fewer than 2.5 million CDR3-containing paired-end reads came from each sample. TCRdb analysed the 5' RACE reads with MiXCR anew, one entry per CDR3 protein. The sample lists 650,000 to 800,000 distinct CDR3 sequences, approximately 48% occurring once. V lost 5 bases and J lost 7, with 15 bases in between. CDR1 and CDR2 (germline): SGHAT, FQNNGV. The CDR3 runs to 13 residues. This clonotype was sampled from a man aged 55 to 70 in good health. The sample was blood. This chain links TRBV11-2 with TRBJ2-7, with D perhaps matching TRBD1 or TRBD2 (5 bases each). CDR3 DNA: TGTGCCAGCAGCCCTAGGGACGTGGGGGAGCAGTACTTC. Translation gives CASSPRDVGEQYF.